The clone carrying this T cell receptor (beta chain) was counted between two and nine times. The antigen is unknown. This entry comes from a study of response to subunit inactivated influenza vaccine. CDR3 length equals 16 residues. Trimming took 0 bases from V and 6 from J; bases not matched to a gene: 7. The germline V gene encodes CDR1 LGHNA and CDR2 YSLEER. TCRdb recomputed calls from the RT-PCR reads with MiXCR, one row per CDR3 protein. This table has 650,000 to 800,000 distinct CDR3 sequences, roughly 18% appearing once. Broader study findings: The authors put forward the suggestion that each seasonal influenza vaccination may bring in only a limited number of new T cells.

The receptor's source is a man aged 50 or older who received an inactivated influenza vaccine. The gene calls are TRBV4-3 and TRBJ2-1; TRBD2 agrees at 8 bases. The specimen comprised PBMCs from blood, sampled around 5 days after vaccination. CDR3 nucleotides: TGCGCCAGCAGCCAAGATTCGTCGGGAGGGGGCAATGAGCAGTTCTTC. It codes for CASSQDSSGGGNEQFF.